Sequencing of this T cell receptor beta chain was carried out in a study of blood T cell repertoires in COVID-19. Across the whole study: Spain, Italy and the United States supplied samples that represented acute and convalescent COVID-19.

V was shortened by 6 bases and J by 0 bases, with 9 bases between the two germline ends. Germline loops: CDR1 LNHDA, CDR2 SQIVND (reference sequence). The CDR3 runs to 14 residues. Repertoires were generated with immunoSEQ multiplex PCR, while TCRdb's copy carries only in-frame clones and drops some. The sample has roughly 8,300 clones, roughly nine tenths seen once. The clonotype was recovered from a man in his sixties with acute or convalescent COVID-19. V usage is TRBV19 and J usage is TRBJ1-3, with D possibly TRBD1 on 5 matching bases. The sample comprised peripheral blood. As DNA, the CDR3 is TGTGCCAGTAGCGACAGCAGCTCTGGAAACACCATATATTTT. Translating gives CASSDSSSGNTIYF.